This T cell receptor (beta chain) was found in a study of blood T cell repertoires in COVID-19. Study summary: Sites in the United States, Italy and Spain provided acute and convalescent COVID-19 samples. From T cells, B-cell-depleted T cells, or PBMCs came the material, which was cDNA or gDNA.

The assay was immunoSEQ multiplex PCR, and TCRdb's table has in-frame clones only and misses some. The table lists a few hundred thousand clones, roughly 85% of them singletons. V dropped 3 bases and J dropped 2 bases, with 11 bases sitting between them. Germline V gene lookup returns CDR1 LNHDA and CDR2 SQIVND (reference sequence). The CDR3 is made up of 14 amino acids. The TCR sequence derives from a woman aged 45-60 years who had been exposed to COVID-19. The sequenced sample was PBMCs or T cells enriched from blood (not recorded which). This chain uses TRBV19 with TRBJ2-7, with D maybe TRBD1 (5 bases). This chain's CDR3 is CASSMGPNTYEQYF. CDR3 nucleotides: TGTGCCAGTAGTATGGGGCCGAACACCTACGAGCAGTACTTC.